A single sample gave rise to the 12 T cell receptor beta chains below, sequenced in a study of metastatic and nonmetastatic thyroid tumors. TCRdb re-analyzed the PCR reads using MiXCR. Here the sample spans 13,000 to 15,000 clones, 20% to 25% being singletons. Thyroid surgery was preceded by no treatment in any patient. The material sequenced was tumor tissue. Source of these receptors: a female donor with papillary thyroid cancer or a benign thyroid nodule (not recorded which). Some clones in this sample may be carry-over from other donors' samples.

The sample holds a few counts of this clone. The chain joins TRBV11-2 to TRBJ1-1, with 7 nucleotides matching TRBD1. Germline CDR1 is SGHAT and CDR2 is FQNNGV. V was clipped by 5 bases and J by 4 bases; unmatched bases: 4. CDR3 length equals 13 residues. In DNA form, the CDR3 reads TGTGCCAGCAGCACCGACAGGGCCACTGAAGCTTTCTTT. Translated, it gives CASSTDRATEAFF.

This clone showed up many times. The chain recombines TRBV12-3 or TRBV12-4 with TRBJ1-5; D may be TRBD1 (5 bases). The V end lost 2 bases, the J end lost 3 bases, and 11 bases lay between the germline ends. The CDR3 runs 15 residues. The CDR3, as DNA: TGTGCCAGCAGTTTAAGCAGGGTGTCCAATCAGCCCCAGCATTTT. This sequence encodes CASSLSRVSNQPQHF.

The chain is built from TRBV3-1 and TRBJ2-3, with D perhaps assigned TRBD1 or TRBD2 (5 bases each). The germline V and J ends were trimmed by 4 bases and 6 bases, with 17 bases remaining between them. The CDR3 runs to 15 residues. Germline V gene lookup returns CDR1 LGHDT and CDR2 YNNKEL (reference sequence). CDR3 amino acids: CASSRTSGAQDTQYF. In nucleotides, the CDR3 is TGTGCCAGCAGCCGCACCTCCGGGGCTCAGGATACGCAGTATTTT.

This clone was found many times. A much larger clone differs by one base, so this may be a read error. This chain connects TRBV6-5 to TRBJ2-7, with 8 bases matching TRBD1. CDR3 length: 15 amino acids. V shed 4 bases and J 3 bases; nucleotides not matched to a gene: 8. Germline CDR1 reads MNHEY; CDR2 reads SVGAGI. The CDR3 DNA follows: TGTGCCAGCAGTTTGGGGGACAGGTCGAACTACGAGCAGTACTTC. This gives the protein CASSLGDRSNYEQYF.

This clone was counted at least ten times. The V call is TRBV6-1, the J call TRBJ2-1, with TRBD1 matching over 7 bases. J lost 9 bases, V lost 4 bases, and 9 bases had no gene match. CDR3 length: 14 residues. The germline gives CDR1 MNHNS, CDR2 SASEGT. CDR3 sequence: CASSAQLGGGEQFF. The CDR3 DNA follows: TGTGCCAGCAGTGCCCAACTAGGGGGCGGTGAGCAGTTCTTC.

This clone is judged medium-sized. CDR3 region: CASSWSGSGLDTQYF. The CDR3 bases are TGTGCCAGCAGCTGGAGTGGATCAGGGCTAGATACGCAGTATTTT. The rearrangement joins TRBV5-5 to TRBJ2-3; possible D gene TRBD1, 5 bases. The CDR3 runs 15 residues. Looked up from germline, CDR1 is SGHKS and CDR2 is YYEKEE (reference sequence). V lost 3 bases, J lost 5 bases, and 16 bases lay in between.

This rearrangement joins TRBV20-1 to TRBJ1-1; the D gene is possibly TRBD1 (5 bases). The V gene's germline CDR1 is DFQATT and CDR2 SNEGSKA (reference sequence). This CDR3 contains 17 residues. Trimming shortened V by 0 bases and J by 2 bases, and 19 bases separated the two germline ends. CDR3 region: CSARDLYRMTVNTEAFF. Written as DNA, the CDR3 is TGCAGTGCTAGAGATCTATATCGAATGACAGTCAACACTGAAGCTTTCTTT.

The V call is TRBV3-1, the J call TRBJ1-1; TRBD1 is a possible D gene (5 bases). CDR3 length: 12 amino acids. The V end lost 8 bases, the J end lost 8 bases, and 15 bases lay between the germline ends. Looked up from germline, CDR1 is LGHDT and CDR2 is YNNKEL (reference sequence). The CDR3, as DNA: TGTGCCAGCCGATTCCGGGACGGGGAAGCTTTCTTT. Translating it yields CASRFRDGEAFF.

This clone was seen a single time. This chain joins TRBV30 and TRBJ2-5; D call uncertain. Gene TRBJ2-1 matches the end of the DNA better, so the J call may be wrong. Germline values: CDR1 GTSNPN, CDR2 SVGIG (reference sequence). The CDR3 covers 14 residues. The CDR3 is CAWSPGVGPNEQFF. CDR3 DNA sequence: TGTGCCTGGAGTCCTGGAGTCGGTCCCAATGAGCAGTTCTTC.

This clone was counted at least ten times. CDR3 protein: CAWRPLGQGDTGELFF. The DNA of the CDR3 is TGTGCCTGGAGACCATTGGGACAGGGGGACACCGGGGAGCTGTTTTTT. The chain recombines TRBV30 with TRBJ2-2; TRBD1 matches 11 bases. The CDR3 is 16 amino acids. Germline V gives CDR1 GTSNPN, CDR2 SVGIG (reference sequence). Trimming took 3 bases from V and 3 from J; bases not matched to a gene: 6.

The rearrangement joins TRBV7-8 to TRBJ2-7, with D possibly matching TRBD2 (5 bases). Looked up from germline, CDR1 is SGHVS and CDR2 is FQNEAQ. This CDR3 region has 14 residues. With 2 bases removed from V and 0 bases from J, the gap between germline ends came to 8 bases. This CDR3 is CASSLTGSSYEQYF. The CDR3 DNA is TGTGCCAGCAGCTTAACGGGGAGCTCCTACGAGCAGTACTTC.

This clone showed up just a few times. V is TRBV6-6 and J is TRBJ1-2; 9 bases match TRBD1. CDR1 and CDR2 (germline): MNHNY, SVGAGI (reference sequence). The CDR3 is 16 residues long. V lost 5 bases, J lost 2 bases, and 9 bases stayed unmatched. The CDR3 region has the DNA TGTGCCAGCAGTCCTGTATCCGGGACAGGGAACTATGGCTACACCTTC. Amino acids: CASSPVSGTGNYGYTF.